This TCR beta chain was captured by sequencing in a study of cytomegalovirus exposure and HLA in healthy donors. Details on this clone: What it binds is unknown.

CDR1 and CDR2 from the germline V gene are MNHNY and SVGAGI (reference sequence). The CDR3 is 12 amino acids. The germline V and J ends were trimmed by 10 bases and 5 bases, with 14 bases remaining between them. Study outcomes and limitations: Highest at DRB1 and lowest at HLA-C, TCR association rates differed among HLA loci in a later analysis. CMV antigen specificity was confirmed in vitro for three CMV-associated chains.

PCR was performed using 60 Vbeta and 13 Jbeta primers. Under the authors' procedure: Among the unique TCR beta chains that a later analysis counted, about 81 million in all, about 11 million were shared. Profiling relied on immunoSEQ multiplex PCR, and the TCRdb table lists in-frame clones only, not all of them. V and J calls and clone size follow that table, whereas D and trimming were derived from the DNA. The sample lists about 100,000 clones, 73% occurring once. Sequencing input: PBMCs. The chain uses TRBV6-6 and TRBJ1-1, with D hard to call. The receptor comes from a man in his forties in good health and CMV-seronegative. Written as DNA, the CDR3 is TGTGCCACTACCGAGGCGGTGACTGAAGCTTTCTTT. Translated, it gives CATTEAVTEAFF.